This T cell receptor beta chain was documented in a study of blood T cells in healthy people across ages (dated by TCRdb to the mid-2010s). Study-level background: Template switching captured roughly one uniquely barcoded TCR beta cDNA molecule per two T cells in model experiments. To avoid experimental bias, donors of different ages were distributed randomly across sequencing lanes. The donors were divided into four age groups: young (average roughly 15 years), middle-aged (over 35), aged (about 60) and long-lived (about 84). Age-related changes in TCR beta repertoire diversity were measured in the study by deep sequencing normalized with unique cDNA molecular identifiers. Using the same blood draw, the study looked at two additional independent replicas of 1 million unique cDNA reads for two donors, one aged 18 to 30 and the other aged 80 or older.

Systemically healthy Caucasian individuals from Russia, approximately 39 in total and aged roughly 6 to 100 years, were included as donors. Ten milliliters of peripheral blood were drawn from each donor into EDTA-treated Vacutainer tubes. Ficoll-Paque density-gradient centrifugation was used to isolate PBMCs, with at least 6.5 million per sample. Total RNA was extracted from PBMCs with Trizol reagent, with at least 5.5 micrograms obtained per sample. The percentages of naive CD45RAhigh/CD27high T cells were determined by flow cytometry on a PBMC aliquot from every donor. As concerns this clonotype: Its binding antigen is unknown. Possible read error: a much larger clone is one base away.

The CDR3 spans 16 residues, from the cysteine through the phenylalanine. The retained sequence is limited to the CDR3, 48 bases, with the frame set at the first base. The germline V gene specifies MNHNS as CDR1 and SASEGT as CDR2. The library was made by 5' RACE. Sequencing used an Illumina HiSeq 2500. A second PCR of about 6 to 12 cycles was performed with a sample-barcoded 5' primer and a J-beta primer mix. Each TCR beta cDNA molecule received a unique molecular identifier from a template-switch 5' adaptor carrying 12 random nucleotides. At least 2.5 million CDR3-containing paired-end reads were obtained from each sample. The Mint cDNA synthesis kit, primed by a TRBC-specific oligonucleotide, was used to synthesize first-strand cDNA from all RNA. All cDNA was treated with uracil-DNA glycosylase and then went through a first 18-cycle PCR with the universal primers M1SS and BC2_uni_R. In the paper's pipeline: For normalization, 1 million high-quality reads, each with a distinct molecular identifier, were randomly selected from each sample. Reads with shared molecular identifiers were discarded instead of being binned into consensus sequences. MiTCR, set to a Q25 quality threshold and the strictest error-elimination algorithm, was used for CDR3 identification, clonotype clustering and error correction. Lower-bound total TCR beta diversity was estimated with a nonparametric unseen species model using Euler transformation. The public reads were quality trimmed at Q25 with fastp and then assembled into clones with MiXCR by TCRdb, keeping productive beta chains. Rows merge per CDR3 protein into single entries with the most common DNA and genes. TCRdb, rather than the study authors, made the V and J calls. Recorded for this sample are 1.5 million to 2 million distinct CDR3 sequences; 25% to 30% of them occurred a single time. Together, the top ten hold more than 6% of the sample.

Summary of the overall study and its limitations: Observed TCR beta diversity per million T cells fell roughly linearly with age, and a significant reduction was already apparent by age roughly 40. Total diversity estimates from one million sequenced T cells were considered lower bounds and underestimates. Because profiling used bulk unsorted PBMCs, naive and antigen-experienced compartments could not be compared conclusively. There was a strong correlation between observed TCR beta diversity and the percentage of naive T cells measured by flow cytometry. Donor CMV infection status was unknown, potentially confounding age-related changes in expanded clonotypes. The long-lived group showed more naive CD4+ T cells, fewer expanded clones and increased TCR diversity than the aged group, suggesting age selection.

The sequencing input was blood. The clonotype comes from a woman under 40 in good health. Rearrangement joined TRBV6-1 to TRBJ2-6, and perhaps TRBD1 as D gene, on 5 matching bases. CDR3 region: CASRATVFSGASVLTF. The DNA is TGTGCCAGCAGGGCCACAGTATTTTCTGGGGCCAGCGTCCTGACTTTC.